This T cell receptor beta chain is from a study of T-cell reconstitution after alpha-beta-depleted transplantation in children. Construction of the TCRbeta library involved unique molecular identifiers. TCRdb reprocessed the PCR reads via MiXCR and lists one record per CDR3 protein. The sample comprises more than 200,000 distinct CDR3 sequences, 9.7% of which are singletons, and less than 6% rests with the top ten. This clonotype was picked up many times. The V end lost 0 bases, the J end lost 0 bases, and 18 bases lay between the germline ends. The CDR3 is 18 residues long. Germline V gene sequence: CDR1 SGHRS, CDR2 YFSETQ.

The genes are TRBV5-1 and TRBJ1-1; tentatively, D is TRBD1 (6 bases). This clonotype was obtained from a human donor who donated a stem cell graft to a child with SCID. Sample: PBMCs from the stem cell graft donor, taken from the stem cell graft. The CDR3 sequence is CASSLEGGTPIMNTEAFF. DNA of the CDR3: TGCGCCAGCAGCTTGGAAGGCGGGACACCTATAATGAACACTGAAGCTTTCTTT.